A selection of T cell receptor beta chains follows, all from one sample in a study of control samples from healthy donors and cancer patients. TCRdb's copy holds only in-frame clones and misses some; the assay was immunoSEQ multiplex PCR. The repertoire holds roughly 130,000 clones, with roughly 90% as singletons. Sequencing was done on a sample of blood. Every receptor here comes from a man in his late teens or twenties in good health. CDR3s include the opening cysteine and the closing phenylalanine or tryptophan. Fields, in order: D gene, J gene, V gene, clone size, CDR3 protein, CDR3 DNA. A D gene is named only where the DNA matches it firmly. The size field is filled for only some rows; it gives once, few, many or a size class.

>-|TRBJ2-3|TRBV5-4|once
CASSLGYKAGTDTQYF
TGTGCCAGCAGCTTGGGATACAAGGCGGGCACAGATACGCAGTATTTT
>-|TRBJ2-1|TRBV6-6|-
CASSYSGDGYNEQFF
TGTGCCAGCAGTTACTCTGGAGACGGGTACAATGAGCAGTTCTTC
>-|TRBJ2-7|TRBV12-5|-
CASGILYEQYF
TGTGCTAGTGGTATCCTCTACGAGCAGTACTTC
>-|TRBJ2-7|TRBV5-6|-
CASSPVSSYEQYF
TGTGCCAGCAGTCCGGTGAGCTCCTACGAGCAGTACTTC
>TRBD1|TRBJ2-7|TRBV11-1|-
CASSLAPGRGLLYEQYF
TGTGCCAGCAGCTTAGCCCCAGGAAGGGGGCTACTCTACGAGCAGTACTTC
>-|TRBJ2-1|TRBV2|-
CASTGREEQFF
TGTGCCAGCACCGGCCGGGAGGAGCAGTTCTTC
>-|TRBJ1-1|TRBV6-5|-
CASRVTGRHTEAFF
TGTGCCAGCAGGGTGACAGGCAGGCACACTGAAGCTTTCTTT
>-|TRBJ1-6|TRBV6-5|-
CASITIGNSPLHF
TGTGCCAGCATTACTATAGGGAATTCACCCCTCCACTTT
>TRBD1|TRBJ1-2|TRBV11-1|-
CASSFGQGYGYTF
TGTGCCAGCAGCTTTGGACAGGGTTATGGCTACACCTTC
>-|TRBJ1-1|TRBV6-1|-
CASSELGRGGRYGSTEAFF
TGTGCCAGCAGTGAATTAGGCCGGGGGGGGCGCTATGGGAGCACTGAAGCTTTCTTT
>-|TRBJ2-7|TRBV20-1|few
CSARSDYEQYF
TGCAGTGCTAGATCCGATTACGAGCAGTACTTC
>-|TRBJ2-5|TRBV6-5|-
CASRPPGEETQYF
TGTGCCAGCAGACCCCCAGGGGAAGAGACCCAGTACTTC
>-|TRBJ2-5|TRBV24-1|-
CATSDSSYRDGQETQYF
TGTGCCACCAGTGATTCATCCTACCGGGACGGACAAGAGACCCAGTACTTC
>-|TRBJ1-3|TRBV6-5|-
CASTDPDRGNTIYF
TGTGCCAGCACCGACCCCGACAGGGGAAACACCATATATTTT
>-|TRBJ2-2|TRBV2|-
CASMSSATNTGELFF
TGTGCCAGCATGAGCTCGGCTACGAACACCGGGGAGCTGTTTTTT
>-|TRBJ2-3|TRBV6-5|-
CASRTTTSTDTQYF
TGTGCCAGTCGGACTACAACTAGCACAGATACGCAGTATTTT
>-|TRBJ1-2|TRBV7-2|-
CASSLTRQSARGGYTF
TGTGCCAGCAGCTTGACTAGACAGTCGGCAAGGGGAGGCTACACCTTC
>TRBD2|TRBJ2-1|TRBV24-1|-
CATSDSTSEESNEQFF
TGTGCCACCAGTGACTCGACTAGCGAGGAATCCAATGAGCAGTTCTTC
>-|TRBJ2-5|TRBV12-5|-
CASGWPAYGRSKETQYF
TGTGCTAGTGGTTGGCCCGCTTATGGGCGGTCTAAAGAGACCCAGTACTTC
>-|TRBJ2-1|TRBV5-8|-
CASSLTGNEQFF
TGTGCCAGCAGCTTGACGGGGAATGAGCAGTTCTTC
>-|TRBJ2-1|TRBV30|-
CAWSVQGNEQFF
TGTGCCTGGAGTGTACAGGGAAATGAGCAGTTCTTC
>-|TRBJ1-5|TRBV3-1/TRBV3-2|once
CASSHSRDSGLPSNQPQHF
TGTGCCAGCAGCCATTCCCGGGACTCGGGTCTTCCTAGCAATCAGCCCCAGCATTTT
>TRBD1|TRBJ2-5|TRBV5-1|-
CASSFPDRGETQYF
TGCGCCAGCAGCTTCCCGGACAGGGGAGAGACCCAGTACTTC
>-|TRBJ1-3|TRBV12-5|-
CASGPGQVSGNTIYF
TGTGCTAGTGGCCCGGGACAAGTCTCTGGAAACACCATATATTTT
>TRBD1|TRBJ2-7|TRBV30|-
CAWSLDRDEQYF
TGTGCCTGGAGTCTTGACAGGGACGAGCAGTACTTC